This section outlines one T cell receptor beta chain sequence together with its context. Its antigen is undetermined. The data were obtained in a study of cytomegalovirus exposure and HLA in healthy donors. Findings and limits, study-wide: TCR beta V- and J-gene trimming was later associated with a missense DCLRE1C variant. Earlier analysis yielded a pattern in which most TCR beta V segments were productive about 90% or about 30% of the time. An assumption of roughly uniform sequencing depth across donors underlay the presence/absence analyses. Common viral pathogens seemed to be connected with several of the most significant clusters, according to a later analysis.

In the PCR, 60 Vbeta and 13 Jbeta primers were used. TCRdb's table, derived via immunoSEQ multiplex PCR, lists solely in-frame clones and lacks some. Among 160,000 or so clones, approximately 80% were seen once, and the ten largest hold roughly 4.7%. Germline V gives CDR1 SGHNT, CDR2 YYREEE (reference sequence). CDR3 size: 17 residues. V lost 2 bases and J lost 5; bases outside the gene matches: 11. The sequenced material came from PBMCs. This sequence originates from a man younger than 40 in good health and CMV-seronegative. The chain uses TRBV5-4 and TRBJ2-5; 11 nucleotides match TRBD2. This CDR3 is CASSLYRGASGRETQYF. The DNA for the CDR3 is TGTGCCAGCAGCTTATATCGGGGTGCTAGCGGGAGGGAGACCCAGTACTTC.